One sample yielded the 20 T cell receptor beta chains listed below, sequenced in a study of PD-1 blockade in classical Hodgkin lymphoma. After autologous stem cell transplantation all patients relapsed, and prior brentuximab vedotin exposure differed between cohorts. Method: immunoSEQ multiplex PCR; TCRdb's copy keeps in-frame clones and lacks some. The sample gives 72,000 or so clones, approximately 94% of which show up once; about 7.8% is in the top ten. This sample comprised peripheral blood mononuclear cells (PBMCs), obtained at baseline. Source of these receptors: a human donor with classical Hodgkin lymphoma.

CDR3 sequence reads: CASSYAGGDDEQYF. DNA of the CDR3: TGTGCCAGCAGTTACGCAGGCGGGGACGACGAGCAGTACTTC. The V and J genes are TRBV6-5 and TRBJ2-7, with D possibly being TRBD2 (6 bases). Germline V gives CDR1 MNHEY, CDR2 SVGAGI. The CDR3 is made up of 14 amino acids. The V and J ends lost 2 bases and 5 bases respectively, with 13 bases between them.

V is TRBV12-5 and J is TRBJ2-3, with 11 nucleotides matching TRBD2. Germline values: CDR1 LGHNT, CDR2 FRNRAP. V lost 5 bases to trimming and J lost 0 bases; unmatched junction nucleotides: 7. The CDR3 runs to 17 residues. The CDR3 nucleotides read TGTGCTAGTGGTGCGGGACTAGCGGACGGGAGCACAGATACGCAGTATTTT. As protein: CASGAGLADGSTDTQYF.

V and J are TRBV7-2 and TRBJ2-7; no definite D call. The CDR3 runs to 17 residues. Trimming took 0 bases from V and 2 from J, leaving 17 bases between them. CDR1 is SGHTA, CDR2 FQGNSA, per germline. The CDR3 region is CASSLALGQVTPYEQYF. The CDR3 DNA is TGTGCCAGCAGCTTAGCGTTGGGCCAGGTTACCCCCTACGAGCAGTACTTC. The variable domain in full, completed from reference TRBV7-2 and TRBJ2-7, reads GAGVSQSPSNKVTEKGKDVELRCDPISGHTALYWYRQSLGQGLEFLIYFQGNSAPDKSGLPSDRFSAERTGGSVSTLTIQRTQQEDSAVYLCASSLALGQVTPYEQYFGPGTRLTVT.

The chain joins TRBV11-3 to TRBJ2-1; 13 bases agree with TRBD2. Trimming took 5 bases from V and 5 from J; bases not matched to a gene: 6. Germline CDR1 SGHNT, CDR2 YENEEA. CDR3 length equals 16 residues. The DNA of the CDR3 is TGTGCCAGCAGCCGAGTCGGGACTAGCGGGGACAATGAGCAGTTCTTC. It encodes CASSRVGTSGDNEQFF.

V gene TRBV5-1 combines with J gene TRBJ1-3, with D unclear. Trimming left V 2 bases short and J 2 bases short, with 2 bases between. The CDR3 length is 12 residues. Looked up from germline, CDR1 is SGHRS and CDR2 is YFSETQ. This chain's CDR3 is CASSFAGNTIYF. In DNA form, the CDR3 reads TGCGCCAGCAGCTTCGCTGGAAACACCATATATTTT.

The chain couples TRBV6-5 to TRBJ2-7; D is tentatively TRBD1 or TRBD2 (5 bases each). The length of the CDR3 is 13 residues. Germline CDR1 reads MNHEY; CDR2 reads SVGAGI. Trimming stripped 5 bases from V and 3 bases from J, with 11 bases between. The CDR3 DNA reads as TGTGCCAGCAGTCGGGACGGATTCTACGAGCAGTACTTC. It translates to CASSRDGFYEQYF.

The chain links TRBV6-1 to TRBJ2-7; TRBD1 matches at 8 bases. The germline V gene has CDR1 MNHNS and CDR2 SASEGT. The CDR3 extends over 15 amino acids. The trim removed 6 bases at V and 0 bases at J, leaving 7 bases unmatched. The CDR3 is CASRTGQVSSYEQYF. CDR3 sequence (DNA): TGTGCCAGCAGGACGGGACAGGTTAGCTCCTACGAGCAGTACTTC.

The chain recombines TRBV7-3 with TRBJ2-7, with TRBD1 identical over 7 bases. The CDR3 is 13 residues long. From germline, CDR1 is SGHTA and CDR2 FQGTGA. The V and J ends lost 11 bases and 6 bases, in that order; junction bases with no gene match: 13. CDR3 nucleotide sequence: TGTGCCGGCGACAGGGTAGAATCTCCCGAGCAGTACTTC. It translates to CAGDRVESPEQYF.

The chain employs TRBV10-3 and TRBJ2-3; 12 bases agree with TRBD2. CDR1 ENHRY and CDR2 SYGVKD come from the germline V gene. The CDR3 totals 17 residues. Germline trimming cut 8 bases from V and 0 bases from J; bases unmatched to any gene: 9. The CDR3: CAILPSGRASSTDTQYF. DNA for the CDR3: TGTGCCATCCTCCCTAGCGGGAGGGCGTCTAGCACAGATACGCAGTATTTT.

The J gene is TRBJ1-5, the V gene TRBV27; D ambiguous. The germline V and J ends were trimmed by 3 bases and 0 bases, with 9 bases remaining between them. The CDR3 runs to 15 residues. Per the germline V gene, CDR1 is MNHEY and CDR2 is SMNVEV (reference sequence). This CDR3 is CASSFTEGSNQPQHF. The CDR3 DNA sequence: TGTGCCAGCAGTTTTACAGAGGGTAGCAATCAGCCCCAGCATTTT.

The V call is TRBV18, the J call TRBJ1-1; 7 bases line up with TRBD1. Germline V gene sequence: CDR1 KGHSH, CDR2 LQKENI. Trimming cost V 5 bases and J 10 bases; bases outside gene matches: 10. The CDR3 sequence is 13 residues long. The CDR3 bases are TGTGCCAGCTCAGGGGGACAGAGAGATATAGCTTTCTTT. Amino acids: CASSGGQRDIAFF.

The chain recombines TRBV9 with TRBJ1-1; 9 positions match TRBD1. Looked up from germline, CDR1 is SGDLS and CDR2 is YYNGEE. This CDR3 has 15 amino acids. V gave up 2 bases and J gave up 5 bases; unmatched junction bases: 7. CDR3 bases: TGTGCCAGCAGCGTGATACAGGGGGCCGGGACTGAAGCTTTCTTT. Translating gives CASSVIQGAGTEAFF.

The chain is built from TRBV5-6 and TRBJ1-5; no clear D gene. The germline V gene encodes CDR1 SGHDT and CDR2 YYEEEE. The V and J ends lost 3 bases and 0 bases respectively, with 19 bases between them. This CDR3 has 18 residues. In nucleotides, the CDR3 is TGTGCCAGCAGCTCTGGTGCGGCTGGCCATTATAGCAATCAGCCCCAGCATTTT. Its translation: CASSSGAAGHYSNQPQHF.

This sequence joins TRBV2 and TRBJ2-7; TRBD1 agrees at 8 bases. The CDR3 contains 17 residues. Germline V gives CDR1 SNHLY, CDR2 FYNNEI. The V gene end was trimmed by 8 bases and the J gene end by 2 bases; junction bases not matched to a gene: 17. Written as DNA, the CDR3 is TGTGCCAGCTGTCGGACCCCCCCCCGGGACAGGCCCTACGAGCAGTACTTC. Its protein product is CASCRTPPRDRPYEQYF.

This chain joins TRBV19 and TRBJ2-1; 9 bases map to TRBD1. This CDR3 has 16 residues. Germline values: CDR1 LNHDA, CDR2 SQIVND (reference sequence). Trimming removed 5 bases from V and 6 bases from J; junction bases left unmatched: 11. CDR3 protein: CASSLVGTGIFNEQFF. The CDR3 DNA reads TGTGCCAGTAGTTTGGTCGGGACAGGGATTTTCAATGAGCAGTTCTTC.

The genes are TRBV2 and TRBJ2-7, with D perhaps given as TRBD1 or TRBD2 (5 bases each). Germline V gene data show CDR1 as SNHLY and CDR2 as FYNNEI. Trimming cost V 7 bases and J 5 bases, with 12 bases left between them. CDR3 size: 12 residues. The CDR3 spells CASTGSSHEQYF. DNA for the CDR3: TGTGCCAGCACAGGGAGCTCACACGAGCAGTACTTC.

J is TRBJ1-1 and V is TRBV18; TRBD1 matches at 12 bases. The CDR3 sequence is 19 residues long. The germline V gene encodes CDR1 KGHSH and CDR2 LQKENI. V gave up 3 bases and J gave up 5 bases; unmatched junction bases: 16. The CDR3 protein is CASSPRHSAGQGARTEAFF. CDR3 DNA sequence: TGTGCCAGCTCACCGCGGCACTCGGCGGGACAGGGGGCGCGAACTGAAGCTTTCTTT.

This clone was observed once. This chain connects TRBV10-3 to TRBJ2-5; possible D gene TRBD1, 6 bases. The V gene lost 4 bases and the J gene lost 5 bases, with 17 bases spanning the gap. The CDR3 covers 15 residues. The germline CDR1 and CDR2 sequences are ENHRY and SYGVKD. CDR3 sequence (DNA): TGTGCCATCAGTGTTGGACAGTCTGCGGAGGAGACCCAGTACTTC. This translates into CAISVGQSAEETQYF.

The V and J genes are TRBV7-9 and TRBJ2-5, with a possible D match to TRBD2 (6 bases). Germline-derived CDR1 and CDR2 are SEHNR and FQNEAQ (reference sequence). V was pared by 0 bases and J by 4 bases, with 15 bases between. The CDR3 length is 16 residues. Here the CDR3 DNA reads TGTGCCAGCAGCTTAGCCCCCCCGGGACTTCCAGAGACCCAGTACTTC. Its translation is CASSLAPPGLPETQYF.

This chain connects TRBV30 to TRBJ1-1; no definite D call. Per germline, CDR1 GTSNPN and CDR2 SVGIG (reference sequence). V dropped 1 base and J dropped 4 bases, with 16 bases sitting between them. The CDR3 spans 15 residues. Written as DNA, the CDR3 is TGTGCCTGGAGTGAGAGTTATAAGGTGGGCACTGAAGCTTTCTTT. This sequence encodes CAWSESYKVGTEAFF.